Listed here is a single T cell receptor (beta chain). What it binds is not known. The data were produced by immunoSEQ multiplex PCR, yet TCRdb's version contains in-frame clones alone and is incomplete. This sample has around 180,000 clones, with 88% found just once. CDR3 length: 15 amino acids. Germline V gene sequence: CDR1 MDHEN, CDR2 SYDVKM. Trimming stripped 6 bases from V and 6 bases from J, with 17 bases between. The data were taken from a study of T cell responses to AZD1222 COVID-19 vaccine. Study-level points and caveats: Donors skewed white British and female; clonal diversity was possibly underestimated. Per reports, nearly half of all spike-specific TCRs target regions that are unmutated in variants.

The V and J genes are TRBV28 and TRBJ1-4, with D perhaps TRBD1 (6 bases). Sample: peripheral blood, taken on day 0 of AZD1222 vaccination. The receptor was isolated from an adult in good health. The CDR3 region is CASSTRDTSYEKLFF. For the CDR3, the DNA is TGTGCCAGCAGCACCAGGGACACCTCATATGAAAAACTGTTTTTT.